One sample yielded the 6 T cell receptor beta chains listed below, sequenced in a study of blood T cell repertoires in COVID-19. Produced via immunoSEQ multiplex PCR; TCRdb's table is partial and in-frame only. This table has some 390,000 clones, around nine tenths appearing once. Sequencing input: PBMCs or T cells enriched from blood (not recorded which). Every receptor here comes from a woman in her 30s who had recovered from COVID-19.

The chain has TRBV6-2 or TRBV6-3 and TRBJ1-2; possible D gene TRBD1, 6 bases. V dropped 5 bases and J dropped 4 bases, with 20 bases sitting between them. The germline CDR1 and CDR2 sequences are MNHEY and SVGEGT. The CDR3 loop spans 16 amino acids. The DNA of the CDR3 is TGTGCCAGCAGTGATAACAGGGTGCGGCTCCCCTATGGCTACACCTTC. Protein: CASSDNRVRLPYGYTF.

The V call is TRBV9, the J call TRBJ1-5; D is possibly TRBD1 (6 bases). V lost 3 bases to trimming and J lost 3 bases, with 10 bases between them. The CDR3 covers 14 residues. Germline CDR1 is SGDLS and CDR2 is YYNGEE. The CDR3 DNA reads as TGTGCCAGCAGCGCCACAGGGAACAATCAGCCCCAGCATTTT. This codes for CASSATGNNQPQHF.

CDR3 residues: CSAHSSNTYNEQFF. The DNA for the CDR3 is TGCAGCGCCCACTCTAGTAACACCTACAATGAGCAGTTCTTC. The rearrangement joins TRBV29-1 to TRBJ2-1; D uncertain. Germline values: CDR1 SQVTM, CDR2 ANQGSEA. V was trimmed by 7 bases and J by 2 bases, leaving 15 bases between them. The CDR3 is 14 amino acids.

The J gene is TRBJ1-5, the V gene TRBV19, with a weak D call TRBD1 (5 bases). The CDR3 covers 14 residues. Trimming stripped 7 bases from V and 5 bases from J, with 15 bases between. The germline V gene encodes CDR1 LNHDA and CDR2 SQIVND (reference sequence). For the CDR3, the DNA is TGTGCCAGTACTCCACCAGGGAAGTATCAGCCCCAGCATTTT. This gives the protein CASTPPGKYQPQHF.

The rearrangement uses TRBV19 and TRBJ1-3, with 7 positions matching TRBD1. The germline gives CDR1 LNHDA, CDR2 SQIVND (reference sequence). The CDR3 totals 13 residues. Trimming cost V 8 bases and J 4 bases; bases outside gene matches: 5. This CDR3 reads CASGTVSGNTIYF. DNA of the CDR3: TGTGCCAGTGGGACAGTCTCCGGAAACACCATATATTTT.

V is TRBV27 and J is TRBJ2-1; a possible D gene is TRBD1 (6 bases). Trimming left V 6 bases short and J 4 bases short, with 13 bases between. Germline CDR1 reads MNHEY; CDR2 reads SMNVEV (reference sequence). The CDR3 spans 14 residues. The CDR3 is CASRRGSQYNEQFF. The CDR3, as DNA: TGTGCCAGCAGGAGGGGGAGTCAATACAATGAGCAGTTCTTC.